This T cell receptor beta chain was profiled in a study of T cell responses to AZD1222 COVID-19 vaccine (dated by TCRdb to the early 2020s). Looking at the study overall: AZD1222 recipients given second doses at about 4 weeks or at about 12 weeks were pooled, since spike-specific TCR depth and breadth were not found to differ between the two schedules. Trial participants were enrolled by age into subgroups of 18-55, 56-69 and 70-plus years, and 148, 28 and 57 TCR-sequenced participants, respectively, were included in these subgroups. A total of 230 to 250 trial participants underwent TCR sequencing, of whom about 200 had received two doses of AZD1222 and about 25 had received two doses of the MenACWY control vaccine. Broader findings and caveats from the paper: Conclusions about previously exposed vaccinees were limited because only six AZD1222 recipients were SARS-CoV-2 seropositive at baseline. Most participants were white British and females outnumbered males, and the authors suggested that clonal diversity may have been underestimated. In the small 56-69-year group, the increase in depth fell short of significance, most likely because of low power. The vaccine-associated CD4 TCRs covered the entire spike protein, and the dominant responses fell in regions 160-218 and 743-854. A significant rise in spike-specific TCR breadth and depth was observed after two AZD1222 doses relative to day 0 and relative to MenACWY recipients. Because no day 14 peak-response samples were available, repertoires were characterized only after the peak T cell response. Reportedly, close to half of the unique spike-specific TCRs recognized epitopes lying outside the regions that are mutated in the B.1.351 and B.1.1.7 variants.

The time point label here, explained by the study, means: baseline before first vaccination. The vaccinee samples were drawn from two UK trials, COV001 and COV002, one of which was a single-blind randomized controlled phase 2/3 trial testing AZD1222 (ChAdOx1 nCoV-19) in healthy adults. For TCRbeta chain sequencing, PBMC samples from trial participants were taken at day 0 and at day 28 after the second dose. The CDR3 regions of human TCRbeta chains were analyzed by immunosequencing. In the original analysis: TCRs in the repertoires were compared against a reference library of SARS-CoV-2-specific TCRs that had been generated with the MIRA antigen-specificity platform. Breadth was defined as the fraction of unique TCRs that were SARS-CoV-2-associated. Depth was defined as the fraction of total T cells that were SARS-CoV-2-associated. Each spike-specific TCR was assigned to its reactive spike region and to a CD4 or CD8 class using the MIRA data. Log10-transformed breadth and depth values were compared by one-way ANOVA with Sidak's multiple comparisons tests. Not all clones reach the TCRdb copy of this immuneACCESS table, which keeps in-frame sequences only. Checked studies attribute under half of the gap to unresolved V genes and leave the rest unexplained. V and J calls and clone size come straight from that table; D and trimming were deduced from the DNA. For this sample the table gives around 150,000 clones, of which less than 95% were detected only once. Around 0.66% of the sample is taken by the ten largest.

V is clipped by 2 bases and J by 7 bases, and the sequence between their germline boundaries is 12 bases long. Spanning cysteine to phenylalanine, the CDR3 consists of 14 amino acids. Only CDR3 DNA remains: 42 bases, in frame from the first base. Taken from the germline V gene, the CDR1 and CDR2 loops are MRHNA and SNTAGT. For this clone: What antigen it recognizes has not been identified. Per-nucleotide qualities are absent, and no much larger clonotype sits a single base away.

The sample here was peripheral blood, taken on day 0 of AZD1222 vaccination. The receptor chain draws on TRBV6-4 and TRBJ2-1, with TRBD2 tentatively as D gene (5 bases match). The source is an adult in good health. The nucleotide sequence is TGTGCCAGCAGTGACCTTACTAGACCAAATGAGCAGTTCTTC. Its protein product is CASSDLTRPNEQFF.